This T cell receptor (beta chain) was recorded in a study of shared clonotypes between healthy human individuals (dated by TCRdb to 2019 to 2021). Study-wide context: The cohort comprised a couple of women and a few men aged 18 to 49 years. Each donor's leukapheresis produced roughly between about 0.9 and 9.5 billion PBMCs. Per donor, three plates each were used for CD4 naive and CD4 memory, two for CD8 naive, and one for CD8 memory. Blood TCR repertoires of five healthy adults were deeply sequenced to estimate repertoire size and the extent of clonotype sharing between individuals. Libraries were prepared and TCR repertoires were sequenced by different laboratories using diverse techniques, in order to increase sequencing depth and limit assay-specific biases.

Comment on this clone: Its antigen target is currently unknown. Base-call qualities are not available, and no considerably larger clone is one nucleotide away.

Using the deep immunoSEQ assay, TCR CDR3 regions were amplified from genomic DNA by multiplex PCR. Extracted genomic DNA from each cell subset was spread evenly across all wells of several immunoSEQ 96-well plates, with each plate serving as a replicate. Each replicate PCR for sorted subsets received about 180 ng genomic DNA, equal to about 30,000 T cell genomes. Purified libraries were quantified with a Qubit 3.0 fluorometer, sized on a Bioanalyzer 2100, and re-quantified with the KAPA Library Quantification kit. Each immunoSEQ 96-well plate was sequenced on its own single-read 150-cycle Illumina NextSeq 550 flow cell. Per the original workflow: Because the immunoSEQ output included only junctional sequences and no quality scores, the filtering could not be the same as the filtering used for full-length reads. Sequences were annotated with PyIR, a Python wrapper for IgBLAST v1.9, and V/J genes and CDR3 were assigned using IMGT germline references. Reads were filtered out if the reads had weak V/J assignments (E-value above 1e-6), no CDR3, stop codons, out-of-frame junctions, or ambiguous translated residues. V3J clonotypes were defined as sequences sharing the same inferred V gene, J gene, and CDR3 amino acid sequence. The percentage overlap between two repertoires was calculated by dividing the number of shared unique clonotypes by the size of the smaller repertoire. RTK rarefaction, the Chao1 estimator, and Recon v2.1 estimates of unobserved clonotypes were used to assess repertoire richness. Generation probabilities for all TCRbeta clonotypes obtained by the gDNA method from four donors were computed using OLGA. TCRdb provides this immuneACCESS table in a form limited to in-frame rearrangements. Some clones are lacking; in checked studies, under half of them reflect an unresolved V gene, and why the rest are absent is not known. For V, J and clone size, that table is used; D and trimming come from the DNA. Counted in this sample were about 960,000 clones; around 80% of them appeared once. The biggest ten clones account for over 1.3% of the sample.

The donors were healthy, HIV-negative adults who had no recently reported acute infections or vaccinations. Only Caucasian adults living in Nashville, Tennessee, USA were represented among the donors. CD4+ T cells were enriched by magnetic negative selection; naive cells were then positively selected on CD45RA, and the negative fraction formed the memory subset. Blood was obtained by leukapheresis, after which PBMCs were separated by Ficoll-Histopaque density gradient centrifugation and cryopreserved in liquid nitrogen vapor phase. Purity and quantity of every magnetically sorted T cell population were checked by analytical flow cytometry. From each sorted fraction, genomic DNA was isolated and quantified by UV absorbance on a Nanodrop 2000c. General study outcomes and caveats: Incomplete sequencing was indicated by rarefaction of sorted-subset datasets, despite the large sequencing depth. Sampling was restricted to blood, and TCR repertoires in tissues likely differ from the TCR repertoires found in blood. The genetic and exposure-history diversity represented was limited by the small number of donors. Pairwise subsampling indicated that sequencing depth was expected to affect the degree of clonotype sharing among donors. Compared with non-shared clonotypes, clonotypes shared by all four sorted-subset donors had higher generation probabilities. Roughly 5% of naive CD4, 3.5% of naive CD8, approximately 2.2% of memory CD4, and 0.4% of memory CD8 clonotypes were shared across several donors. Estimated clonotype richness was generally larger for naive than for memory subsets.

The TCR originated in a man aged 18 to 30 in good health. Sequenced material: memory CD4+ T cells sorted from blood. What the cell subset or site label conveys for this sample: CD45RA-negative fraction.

The CDR3 protein: CASSLSVRQGVYGYTF. The DNA sequence reads TGTGCCAGCAGTTTATCAGTTAGACAGGGGGTCTATGGCTACACCTTC. The chain was built from TRBV28 and TRBJ1-2; TRBD1 agrees with 9 junctional bases. The CDR1 and CDR2 encoded by the germline V gene are MDHEN and SYDVKM. CDR3 length: 16 amino acids, cysteine to phenylalanine. Here the CDR3 DNA is all that survives: 48 bases in frame from base 1. V and J are trimmed by 1 base and 4 bases, and the gene matches miss 7 bases of the junction.